Sequencing of this TCR beta chain was carried out in a study of early T cells in non-severe SARS-CoV-2 infection. Findings of the study overall: Lookups in VDJdb leaned toward anti-spike CD8 responses and missed private and CD4 specificities.

This clonotype was seen repeatedly, ten times or more. Its antigen remains unidentified. TCRdb called the 5' RACE reads again in MiXCR, with one record for every CDR3 protein. The table has some 61,000 distinct CDR3 sequences, approximately 10% seen once. V shed 8 bases, J shed 3 bases, and the junction held 15 bases outside the gene matches. Germline CDR1 MNHNY, CDR2 SVGAGI (reference sequence). The CDR3 consists of 18 residues. The specimen was whole blood, collected at baseline. The origin of this receptor is an adult who was a healthcare worker with PCR-confirmed SARS-CoV-2 infection or an uninfected control (not recorded which). J is TRBJ2-7 and V is TRBV6-6; TRBD2 aligns across 14 bases. In DNA, the CDR3 is TGTGCCAGCTCCACTGCCCCGGGACTAGCGGGAGACAACTACGAGCAGTACTTC. The encoded protein is CASSTAPGLAGDNYEQYF.